The sequence of this T cell receptor beta chain was determined in a study of T cell responses to AZD1222 COVID-19 vaccine (dated by TCRdb to about 2021). In the study overall: Because spike-specific TCR depth and breadth did not differ between the two schedules, AZD1222 recipients who got a second dose at roughly 4 weeks were pooled with those who got a second dose at roughly 12 weeks. Enrollment into the trials was organized by age into subgroups of 18-55, 56-69 and 70-plus years, and those subgroups contained roughly 140, 27 and 60 TCR-sequenced participants, respectively. A total of 233 trial participants underwent TCR sequencing, of whom 207 received two doses of AZD1222 and about 25 received two doses of the MenACWY control vaccine.

The sample's time point label, in plain terms: baseline before first vaccination. The vaccinee samples were drawn from two UK trials, COV001 and COV002, one of which was a single-blind randomized controlled phase 2/3 trial testing AZD1222 (ChAdOx1 nCoV-19) in healthy adults. For TCRbeta chain sequencing, PBMC samples were collected from trial participants at day 0 and at day 28 after the second dose. About this clone itself: Its recognized antigen is unknown. Base qualities are missing; no much larger clone stands one base away.

The CDR3 regions of human TCRbeta chains were analyzed by immunosequencing. The published analysis was carried out like this. Repertoire TCRs were matched against a reference library of SARS-CoV-2-specific TCRs generated with the MIRA antigen-specificity platform. Breadth was defined as the fraction of unique TCRs that were SARS-CoV-2-associated. Depth was defined as the fraction of total T cells that were SARS-CoV-2-associated. Using the MIRA data, each spike-specific TCR was assigned both to the spike region to which the TCR was reactive and to a CD4 or CD8 class. Log10-transformed breadth and depth values were compared by one-way ANOVA with Sidak's multiple comparisons tests. The table comes from immuneACCESS by way of TCRdb, which keeps in-frame sequences with V and J called. Part of the clones is missing from these tables; in studies checked, under half for an unresolved V gene and the rest for unknown reasons. The DNA was the basis for D and trimming; V, J and clone size are from that table. Counted in this sample were 99,000 or so clones; roughly 82% of them appeared once. Of the sample, 5% falls within the top ten clones.

The CDR3 numbers 16 residues from cysteine through phenylalanine. Here the CDR3 DNA is all that survives: 48 bases in frame from base 1. Between the V and J ends, shortened by 7 bases and 1 base respectively, the junction contains 19 bases. CDR1 and CDR2 (SNHLY, FYNNEI) derive from the germline V gene. What the research found in general, with its limitations: Most participants were white British and females outnumbered males, and the authors suggested that clonal diversity may have been underestimated. After two AZD1222 doses, spike-specific TCR breadth and depth were significantly higher than at day 0 and than in MenACWY recipients. Because no day 14 peak-response samples were available, repertoires were characterized only after the peak T cell response. Only five to seven AZD1222 recipients were SARS-CoV-2 seropositive at baseline, limiting conclusions about previously exposed vaccinees. The 56-69-year group was small, and its depth increase did not reach significance, likely because of low power. The whole spike protein was spanned by vaccine-associated CD4 TCRs, and dominant responses were seen in regions 160-218 and 743-854. Reportedly, close to half of the unique spike-specific TCRs recognized epitopes lying outside the regions that are mutated in the B.1.351 and B.1.1.7 variants.

The sample here was peripheral blood, taken on day 0 of AZD1222 vaccination. This receptor was obtained from an adult in good health. The V and J genes are TRBV2 and TRBJ1-1; the D gene lacks a confident call. The DNA sequence is TGTGCCAGCAAGGTAGTAGGGCCCGTTTCGAACACTGAAGCTTTCTTT. The translation is CASKVVGPVSNTEAFF.